The 22 T cell receptor beta chains in this list originate from one sample, sequenced in a study of T cell repertoires in cytomegalovirus infection. The antigens for these receptors are not known. TCRdb fed the reads into MiXCR, producing one record per CDR3 protein. The sample records approximately 730,000 distinct CDR3 sequences, around a third being singletons. This material consisted of cultured PBMCs, taken from culture after CMV antigen stimulation. These receptors came from a human donor in good health (CMV status not recorded). Some clones in this sample may be carry-over from other donors' samples.

This clonotype has just a few counts. The chain employs TRBV11-2 and TRBJ1-1; TRBD1 might be the D (5 bases). Germline V gene sequence: CDR1 SGHAT, CDR2 FQNNGV. The CDR3 totals 14 residues. The V gene lost 1 base and the J gene lost 5 bases, with 11 bases spanning the gap. Written as DNA, the CDR3 is TGTGCCAGCAGCTTAGCAGGGTTCGGGACTGAAGCTTTCTTT. Protein product: CASSLAGFGTEAFF.

The rearrangement links TRBV7-2 to TRBJ1-2; 8 nucleotides line up with TRBD1. V was clipped by 5 bases and J by 2 bases; unmatched bases: 4. The CDR3 is 14 residues long. Germline CDR1 and CDR2: SGHTA and FQGNSA. This CDR3 reads CASSPGDRNYGYTF. CDR3 sequence (DNA): TGTGCCAGCAGCCCTGGGGACAGGAACTATGGCTACACCTTC.

This clonotype showed up just a few times. V usage is TRBV7-6 and J usage is TRBJ2-2; TRBD1 matches 9 bases. Germline-derived CDR1 and CDR2 are SGHVS and FNYEAQ. The CDR3 is made up of 19 amino acids. The V gene end was trimmed by 5 bases and the J gene end by 0 bases; junction bases not matched to a gene: 13. CDR3 sequence: CASSRTDRGGIPNTGELFF. CDR3 sequence (DNA): TGTGCCAGCAGCAGGACAGACAGGGGGGGAATCCCGAACACCGGGGAGCTGTTTTTT.

This clonotype was detected once. This chain links TRBV7-9 with TRBJ2-1; D gene unclear. Germline CDR1 is SEHNR and CDR2 is FQNEAQ (reference sequence). The CDR3 is 14 amino acids. V lost 5 bases and J lost 6, with 14 bases in between. In DNA form, the CDR3 reads TGTGCCAGCAGCGCCCGAACGTCTATCAATGAGCAGTTCTTC. This codes for CASSARTSINEQFF.

This clonotype was picked up many times. This sequence joins TRBV12-3 or TRBV12-4 and TRBJ1-1; no clear D gene. V lost 4 bases and J lost 7, with 13 bases in between. This CDR3 comprises 13 residues. The CDR3 reads CASSSMGGIEAFF. CDR3 DNA: TGTGCCAGCAGTTCAATGGGTGGGATTGAAGCTTTCTTT.

The chain recombines TRBV7-2 with TRBJ1-3; D uncertain. Germline loops: CDR1 SGHTA, CDR2 FQGNSA. The CDR3 spans 17 residues. V lost 0 bases to trimming and J lost 3 bases, with 15 bases between them. The CDR3 coding sequence is TGTGCCAGCAGCTTAGCTCGACTTGCCCTCCATGGAAACACCATATATTTT. Translated, it gives CASSLARLALHGNTIYF.

In the case of this clonotype: A read error may account for a junction end that differs from germline. This sequence joins TRBV11-2 and TRBJ2-7, with D unresolved. The CDR3 has 15 amino acids. The germline V gene has CDR1 SGHAT and CDR2 FQNNGV. DNA for the CDR3: TGTGCCATCAGCTTTCGGGTAGGGCCTTCCTACGAGCAGTACTTC. Protein: CAISFRVGPSYEQYF.

This chain uses TRBV7-2 with TRBJ2-2, with 9 bases lining up with TRBD2. The CDR3 is 15 residues long. Germline trimming cut 7 bases from V and 6 bases from J; bases unmatched to any gene: 9. Germline V CDR1 and CDR2: SGHTA, FQGNSA. This chain's CDR3 is CASTVPGLAPGELFF. The CDR3 DNA reads as TGTGCCAGCACCGTCCCGGGACTAGCCCCCGGGGAGCTGTTTTTT.

This clonotype came up a few times. The V gene is TRBV6-2 or TRBV6-3, the J gene TRBJ2-7; 8 bases agree with TRBD2. The CDR3 totals 15 residues. With 6 bases clipped from V and 6 bases from J, the junction kept 13 bases outside the gene matches. Germline lookup yields CDR1 MNHEY and CDR2 SVGEGT. CDR3 amino acids: CASRADSGTRGEQYF. CDR3 DNA: TGTGCCAGCAGAGCCGATAGCGGGACGAGGGGCGAGCAGTACTTC.

The rearrangement links TRBV18 to TRBJ1-1, with D perhaps TRBD1 (5 bases). The CDR3 has 15 residues. V was cut by 1 base and J by 1 base, with 10 bases left in between. In germline, CDR1 is KGHSH, CDR2 LQKENI. CDR3 loop: CASSPLQVENTEAFF. For the CDR3, the DNA is TGTGCCAGCTCACCACTACAGGTGGAGAACACTGAAGCTTTCTTT.

The chain uses TRBV2 and TRBJ1-5; 7 nucleotides line up with TRBD1. CDR3 length: 14 residues. Germline V gene lookup returns CDR1 SNHLY and CDR2 FYNNEI. Trimming at V came to 6 bases and at J to 7 bases, leaving 9 bases not matched to a gene. The CDR3 DNA sequence: TGTGCCAGCAGGGTTGGGACAGCGGGGCAGCCCCAGCATTTT. Encoded protein: CASRVGTAGQPQHF.

The chain employs TRBV4-1 and TRBJ2-7, with D unresolved. Germline CDR1 reads MGHRA; CDR2 reads YSYEKL. The CDR3 is made up of 13 amino acids. V was pared by 0 bases and J by 6 bases, with 9 bases between. CDR3 amino acids: CASSQEYSSEQYF. The CDR3 DNA reads TGCGCCAGCAGCCAAGAGTACAGTAGCGAGCAGTACTTC.

This clonotype appeared a single time. V usage is TRBV19 and J usage is TRBJ2-4; D may match TRBD1 or TRBD2 (7 bases each). The CDR3 is made up of 17 amino acids. Germline V lookup: CDR1 LNHDA, CDR2 SQIVND (reference sequence). V shed 5 bases and J shed 0 bases, with 17 bases lying between them. The CDR3 loop reads CASSPRGGNLAKNIQYF. Written as DNA, the CDR3 is TGTGCCAGTAGTCCCAGGGGGGGGAACCTAGCCAAAAACATTCAGTACTTC.

This chain links TRBV29-1 with TRBJ2-5; tentatively, D is TRBD1 (5 bases). In germline, CDR1 is SQVTM, CDR2 ANQGSEA. This CDR3 comprises 14 residues. Trimming took off 2 bases at V and 1 base at J, with 11 bases between the two ends. The CDR3 is CSVEPRGTQETQYF. The CDR3 DNA follows: TGCAGCGTTGAACCTAGGGGAACCCAAGAGACCCAGTACTTC.

This chain links TRBV14 with TRBJ2-1, with a weak D call TRBD2 (7 bases). Germline V lookup: CDR1 SGHDN, CDR2 FVKESK. Trimming stripped 4 bases from V and 9 bases from J, with 13 bases between. The CDR3 is 13 amino acids. The CDR3 nucleotides are TGTGCCAGCAGCCGAAAGGGGGGGCTTGAGCAGTTCTTC. Translating gives CASSRKGGLEQFF.

This clonotype showed up just a few times. The chain links TRBV7-6 to TRBJ2-1, with D tentatively TRBD2 (6 bases). The germline CDR1 and CDR2 sequences are SGHVS and FNYEAQ. The CDR3 is 12 amino acids. Trimming stripped 1 base from V and 15 bases from J, with 13 bases between. CDR3 sequence: CASSLDTSPGFF. The DNA of the CDR3 is TGTGCCAGCAGCTTAGATACTAGCCCGGGGTTCTTC. The variable domain in full, completed from reference TRBV7-6 and TRBJ2-1, reads GAGVSQSPRYKVTKRGQDVALRCDPISGHVSLYWYRQALGQGPEFLTYFNYEAQQDKSGLPNDRFSAERPEGSISTLTIQRTEQRDSAMYRCASSLDTSPGFFGPGTRLTVL.

The chain combines TRBV6-5 with TRBJ1-2; no clear D gene. CDR1 is MNHEY and CDR2 is SVGAGI in the germline V gene. With 6 bases removed from V and 4 bases from J, the gap between germline ends came to 21 bases. CDR3 length: 16 residues. The CDR3 DNA reads TGTGCCAGCAGCCAAAATTCCCCTCCTCGCGCCTATGGCTACACCTTC. Its translation: CASSQNSPPRAYGYTF.

The rearrangement uses TRBV27 and TRBJ1-5; D call uncertain. The germline V and J ends were trimmed by 5 bases and 3 bases, with 14 bases remaining between them. This CDR3 comprises 15 residues. Germline CDR1 and CDR2: MNHEY and SMNVEV (reference sequence). The CDR3 protein is CASSPQTGNNQPQHF. CDR3 DNA sequence: TGTGCCAGCAGTCCACAAACGGGCAACAATCAGCCCCAGCATTTT.

The chain recombines TRBV7-2 with TRBJ2-7; D uncertain. This CDR3 is built from 13 residues. From germline, CDR1 is SGHTA and CDR2 FQGNSA. The V gene lost 3 bases and the J gene lost 7 bases, with 13 bases spanning the gap. CDR3 bases: TGTGCCAGCAGCTTCGCTGGGGTGCGTGAGCAGTACTTC. Translating it yields CASSFAGVREQYF.

The chain couples TRBV20-1 to TRBJ2-3; D is unclear. The CDR3 sequence is 14 residues long. V lost 4 bases to trimming and J lost 2 bases, with 13 bases between them. The germline V gene encodes CDR1 DFQATT and CDR2 SNEGSKA (reference sequence). The CDR3 is CSATHQTLTDTQYF. DNA of the CDR3: TGCAGTGCTACACACCAAACGCTCACAGATACGCAGTATTTT.

The J gene is TRBJ2-4, the V gene TRBV15; TRBD2 might be the D (5 bases). Germline CDR1 LNHNV, CDR2 YYDKDF (reference sequence). The CDR3 sequence is 16 residues long. The V end lost 0 bases, the J end lost 0 bases, and 9 bases lay between the germline ends. CDR3 residues: CATSRDSGLAKNIQYF. CDR3 coding DNA: TGTGCCACCAGCAGAGATTCGGGGTTAGCCAAAAACATTCAGTACTTC.

The J gene is TRBJ2-5, the V gene TRBV20-1; a weak D match, TRBD1 (5 bases). This CDR3 comprises 11 residues. Per the germline V gene, CDR1 is DFQATT and CDR2 is SNEGSKA (reference sequence). Trimming removed 5 bases at V and 7 bases at J, with 11 bases between. In DNA form, the CDR3 reads TGCAGTGCTGGGGCGGCGACGACCCAGTACTTC. Protein: CSAGAATTQYF.